This T cell receptor beta chain was retrieved from a study of T cell responses to AZD1222 COVID-19 vaccine. Sequencing used immunoSEQ multiplex PCR; TCRdb keeps in-frame clones, though not all of them. Of roughly 150,000 clones in the sample, roughly 90% were seen once. Trimming at V came to 3 bases and at J to 5 bases, leaving 2 bases not matched to a gene. This CDR3 contains 14 residues. In germline, CDR1 is SGHTA, CDR2 FQGNSA. Findings and caveats of the study: Donors, mostly white British, included more females; clonal diversity was possibly underestimated. When two AZD1222 doses had been given, Spike-specific TCR breadth and depth rose. None of the repertoires were sampled until the peak T cell response had passed.

Details on this clone: Its antigen remains unknown.

The J gene is TRBJ1-2, the V gene TRBV7-2; TRBD1 matches 11 bases. This sequence was found in an adult in good health. The source was peripheral blood, collected on day 0 of AZD1222 vaccination. The CDR3 spells CASSLDRGHYGYTF. For the CDR3, the DNA is TGTGCCAGCAGCTTGGACAGGGGGCATTATGGCTACACCTTC. Full variable domain (rest looked up from reference TRBV7-2 and TRBJ1-2): GAGVSQSPSNKVTEKGKDVELRCDPISGHTALYWYRQSLGQGLEFLIYFQGNSAPDKSGLPSDRFSAERTGGSVSTLTIQRTQQEDSAVYLCASSLDRGHYGYTFGSGTRLTVV.